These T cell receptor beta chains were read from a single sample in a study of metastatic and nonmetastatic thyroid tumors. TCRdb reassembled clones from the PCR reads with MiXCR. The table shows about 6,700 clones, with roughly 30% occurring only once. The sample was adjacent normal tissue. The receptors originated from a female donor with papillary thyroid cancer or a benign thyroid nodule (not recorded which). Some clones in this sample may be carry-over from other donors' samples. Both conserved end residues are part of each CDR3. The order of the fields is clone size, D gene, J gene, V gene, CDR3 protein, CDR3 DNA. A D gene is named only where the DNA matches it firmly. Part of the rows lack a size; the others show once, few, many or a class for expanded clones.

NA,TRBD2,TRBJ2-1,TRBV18,CASSMREGRRFF,TGTGCCAGCTCGATGAGGGAGGGCCGGCGGTTCTTC
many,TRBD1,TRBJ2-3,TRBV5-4,CASSLRQGSDTQYF,TGTGCCAGCAGCCTACGACAGGGCTCAGATACGCAGTATTTT
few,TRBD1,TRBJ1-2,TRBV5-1,CASSTGQGSYGYTF,TGCGCCAGCAGCACCGGACAGGGGAGCTATGGCTACACCTTC
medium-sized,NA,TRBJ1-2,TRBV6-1,CASAFQRGDYGYTF,TGTGCCAGCGCCTTCCAAAGGGGCGATTATGGCTACACCTTC
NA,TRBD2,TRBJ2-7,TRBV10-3,CAISTPLAGLYEQYF,TGTGCCATCAGTACCCCACTAGCGGGGCTGTACGAGCAGTACTTC
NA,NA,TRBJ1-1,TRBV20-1,CSARTTGLNTEAFF,TGCAGTGCTCGTACCACAGGTCTTAACACTGAAGCTTTCTTT
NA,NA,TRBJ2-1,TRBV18,CASSPGGASVREQFF,TGTGCCAGCTCACCAGGGGGCGCGTCTGTTCGGGAGCAGTTCTTC
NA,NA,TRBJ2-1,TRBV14,CASSRGNWDYNEQFF,TGTGCCAGCAGCCGAGGGAATTGGGATTACAATGAGCAGTTCTTC
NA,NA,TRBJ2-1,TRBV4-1,CASSLTTNEQFF,TGCGCCAGCAGCCTTACCACGAATGAGCAGTTCTTC
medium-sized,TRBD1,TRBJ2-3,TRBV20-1,CSAREAGGTYTQYF,TGCAGTGCTAGAGAGGCAGGGGGAACTTATACGCAGTATTTT
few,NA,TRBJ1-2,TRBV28,CASSFGGDGYTF,TGTGCCAGCAGTTTCGGGGGGGACGGCTACACCTTC
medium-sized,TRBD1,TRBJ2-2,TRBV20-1,CSARDVEGAVNTGELFF,TGCAGTGCTAGAGATGTAGAGGGGGCCGTTAACACCGGGGAGCTGTTTTTT
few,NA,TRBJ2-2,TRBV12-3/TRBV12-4,CASSLSGRKELFF,TGTGCCAGCAGTTTGTCAGGAAGGAAGGAGCTGTTTTTT
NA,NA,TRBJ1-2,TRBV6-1,CASSEGGPTLYGYTF,TGTGCCAGCAGTGAAGGGGGCCCCACTTTGTATGGCTACACCTTC
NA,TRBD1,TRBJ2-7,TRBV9,CASSDGTGDYEQYF,TGTGCCAGCAGCGACGGGACAGGGGACTACGAGCAGTACTTC
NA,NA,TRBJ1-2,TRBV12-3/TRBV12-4,CASSAAARNYGYTF,TGTGCCAGCAGTGCAGCAGCGCGTAATTATGGCTACACCTTC
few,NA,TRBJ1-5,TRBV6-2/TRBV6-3,CASSYPVQPQHF,TGTGCCAGCAGTTACCCGGTTCAGCCCCAGCATTTT
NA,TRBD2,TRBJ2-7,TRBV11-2,CASSLLAGGTYEQYF,TGTGCCAGCAGCCTGCTAGCGGGAGGGACCTACGAGCAGTACTTC
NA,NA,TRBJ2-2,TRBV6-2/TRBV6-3,CASSYWRGGAGELFF,TGTGCCAGCAGTTACTGGAGAGGGGGGGCCGGGGAGCTGTTTTTT
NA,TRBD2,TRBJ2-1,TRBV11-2,CASSLVSGGVGEQFF,TGTGCCAGCAGCTTAGTTAGCGGGGGGGTTGGTGAGCAGTTCTTC
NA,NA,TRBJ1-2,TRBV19,CASRRSGAQCQGYTF,TGTGCCAGCAGACGGTCCGGGGCCCAGTGCCAAGGCTACACCTTC
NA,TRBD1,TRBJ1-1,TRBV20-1,CSAHDSGTGDTEALF,TGCAGTGCACACGACTCCGGGACAGGGGACACTGAAGCTCTCTTT
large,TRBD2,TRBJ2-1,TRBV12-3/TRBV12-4,CASSKRGGVNEQFF,TGTGCCAGCAGTAAGCGGGGGGGCGTCAATGAGCAGTTCTTC
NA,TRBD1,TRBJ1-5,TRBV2,CASSELDRVGQPQHF,TGTGCCAGCAGTGAACTGGACAGGGTCGGTCAGCCCCAGCATTTT
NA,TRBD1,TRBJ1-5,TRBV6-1,CASSGQGNSNQPQHF,TGTGCCAGCAGTGGACAGGGGAATAGCAATCAGCCCCAGCATTTT
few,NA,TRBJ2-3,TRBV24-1,CAASAVGLGDTQYF,TGTGCTGCCAGTGCGGTGGGATTGGGAGATACACAGTATTTT
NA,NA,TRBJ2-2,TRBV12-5,CASGTYSGNTGELFF,TGTGCTAGTGGGACCTACAGCGGAAACACCGGGGAGCTGTTTTTT
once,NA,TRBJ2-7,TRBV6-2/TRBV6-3,CASSISGALTYEQYF,TGTGCCAGCAGTATCTCGGGGGCCCTAACCTACGAGCAGTACTTC
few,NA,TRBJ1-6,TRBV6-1,CASSRDTNSPLHF,TGTGCCAGCAGCCGGGACACTAATTCACCCCTCCACTTT
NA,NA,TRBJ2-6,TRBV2,CASSEARWDTALYGANVLTF,TGTGCCAGCAGTGAAGCGCGATGGGACACCGCCTTATATGGGGCCAACGTCCTGACTTTC
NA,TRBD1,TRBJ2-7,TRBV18,CASSPPDRGEQYF,TGTGCCAGCTCACCACCGGACAGGGGCGAGCAGTACTTC
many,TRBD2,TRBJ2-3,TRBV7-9,CASSYISGGTDTQYF,TGTGCCAGCAGCTACATTAGCGGGGGAACAGATACGCAGTATTTT
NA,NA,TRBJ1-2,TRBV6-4,CASSRSKGYTF,TGTGCCAGCAGCCGCTCTAAGGGCTACACCTTC
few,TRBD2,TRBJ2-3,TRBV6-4,CASSGLAGGPGTDTQYF,TGTGCCAGCAGCGGACTAGCGGGTGGGCCTGGCACAGATACGCAGTATTTT
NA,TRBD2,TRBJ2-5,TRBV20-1,CSARAGGYQYTQYF,TGCAGTGCTAGGGCGGGGGGGTACCAATATACCCAGTACTTC
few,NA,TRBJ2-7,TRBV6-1,CASRGSSPYEQYF,TGTGCCAGCAGGGGGTCCTCCCCCTACGAGCAGTACTTC
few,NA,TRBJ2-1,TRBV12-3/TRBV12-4,CASRTGLSVYNEQFF,TGTGCCAGCAGAACGGGACTTAGCGTCTACAATGAGCAGTTCTTC
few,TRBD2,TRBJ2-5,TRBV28,CASSPGLAAQETQYF,TGTGCCAGCAGTCCGGGACTAGCGGCACAAGAGACCCAGTACTTC
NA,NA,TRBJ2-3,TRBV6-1,CASRLNLVTDTQYF,TGTGCCAGCAGACTCAATTTAGTCACAGATACGCAGTATTTT
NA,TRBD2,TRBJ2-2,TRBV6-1,CASTGLAGDIGELFF,TGTGCCAGCACCGGACTAGCGGGGGACATCGGGGAGCTGTTTTTT
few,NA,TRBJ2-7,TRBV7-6,CASSAIAYEQYF,TGTGCCAGCAGCGCGATTGCCTACGAGCAGTACTTC
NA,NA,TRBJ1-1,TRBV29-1,CIVEGRAGTPTNTEAFF,TGCATCGTTGAGGGCAGGGCAGGAACTCCCACGAACACTGAAGCTTTCTTT
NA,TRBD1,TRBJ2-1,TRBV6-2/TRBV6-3,CASKATGVHEQFF,TGTGCCAGCAAGGCGACAGGGGTCCATGAGCAGTTCTTC
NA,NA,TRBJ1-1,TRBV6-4,CASSEAVATEAFF,TGTGCCAGCAGTGAAGCCGTCGCGACTGAAGCTTTCTTT
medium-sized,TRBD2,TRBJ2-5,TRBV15,CATSRDQAGGQTQYF,TGTGCCACCAGCAGAGATCAAGCGGGGGGGCAGACCCAGTACTTC
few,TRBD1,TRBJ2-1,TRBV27,CASSLGQGRNEQFF,TGTGCCAGCAGTTTAGGACAGGGGAGGAATGAGCAGTTCTTC
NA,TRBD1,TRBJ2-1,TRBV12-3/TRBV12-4,CASSLGQGANEQFF,TGTGCCAGCAGTTTAGGACAGGGGGCTAATGAGCAGTTCTTC
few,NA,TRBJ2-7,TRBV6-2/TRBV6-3,CASSYSGEQYF,TGTGCCAGCAGTTACTCCGGGGAGCAGTACTTC
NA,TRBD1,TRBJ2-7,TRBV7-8,CASSKFDRGNTCEQYF,TGTGCCAGCAGCAAGTTTGACAGGGGGAACACCTGCGAGCAGTACTTC
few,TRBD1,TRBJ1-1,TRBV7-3,CASSLLRMEQGTAEAFF,TGTGCCAGCAGCTTACTTAGAATGGAGCAGGGGACAGCTGAAGCTTTCTTT
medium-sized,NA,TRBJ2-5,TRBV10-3,CAISEGQQETQYF,TGTGCCATCAGTGAGGGGCAGCAAGAGACCCAGTACTTC
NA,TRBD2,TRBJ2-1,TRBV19,CVTSLGGSTYNEQFF,TGTGTCACCTCGTTGGGGGGGTCAACGTACAATGAGCAGTTCTTC
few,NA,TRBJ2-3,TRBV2,CASSRTPTDTQYF,TGTGCCAGCAGCCGGACTCCCACAGATACGCAGTATTTT
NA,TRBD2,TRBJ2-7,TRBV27,CASSRDSGGFLEQYF,TGTGCCAGCAGCCGGGACAGCGGGGGGTTCTTGGAGCAGTATTTC
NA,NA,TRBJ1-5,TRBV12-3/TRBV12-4,CASSYQGHQPQHF,TGTGCCAGCAGTTATCAGGGGCATCAGCCCCAGCATTTT
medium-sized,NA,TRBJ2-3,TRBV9,CASRGLGDTQYF,TGTGCCAGCAGGGGGCTAGGGGATACGCAGTATTTT
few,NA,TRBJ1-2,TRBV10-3,CAISVSGANYGYTF,TGTGCCATCAGTGTCAGCGGGGCCAACTATGGCTACACCTTC